These T cell receptor beta chains were read from a single sample in a study of T cells after yellow fever vaccination. TCRdb re-derived calls from the 5' RACE reads in MiXCR, one entry per CDR3 protein. The sample yields 550,000 to 750,000 distinct CDR3 sequences, 13% seen once. The source was PBMCs, collected on the day of the yellow fever booster vaccination. The receptors shown here come from a man aged 25-40 years who received the YFV17D yellow fever vaccine. Each CDR3 is given with its conserved first and last residue. A D gene is named only where the DNA matches it firmly. Expanded clones are given a class, and other clones once, few, many or no size at all.

>TRBV7-3|TRBJ2-1|many|-
TGTGCCAGCAGTAAAAACATGTTGACATCTTCCTACAATGAGCAGTTCTTC
CASSKNMLTSSYNEQFF
>TRBV20-1|TRBJ1-1|-|-
TGCAGTGCTAGCGACAGGAAGAACACTGAAGCTTTCTTT
CSASDRKNTEAFF
>TRBV7-2|TRBJ2-3|-|-
TGTGCCAGCAGCTTAGAGAGCGTGAGCAGCGGTACGCAGTATTTT
CASSLESVSSGTQYF
>TRBV7-2|TRBJ2-7|-|TRBD2
TGTGCCAGCGCGAGCGGAGCTAGCGGGAGCTACGAGCAGTACTTC
CASASGASGSYEQYF
>TRBV5-1|TRBJ2-1|-|TRBD1
TGCGCCAGCAGCTGGCCCCGGGACAGGGCTTCAAATGAGCAGTTCTTC
CASSWPRDRASNEQFF
>TRBV18|TRBJ1-4|-|-
TGTGCCAGCTCACCACCGTCGGAGGAAAAACTGTTTTTT
CASSPPSEEKLFF
>TRBV18|TRBJ1-1|few|-
TGTGCCAGCTCACCAGGGTCCACTGAAGCTTTCTTT
CASSPGSTEAFF
>TRBV6-1|TRBJ2-7|few|-
TGTGCCAGCAGTGAAAGGAGCGGAGTTTACTACGAGCAGTACTTC
CASSERSGVYYEQYF
>TRBV7-9|TRBJ2-1|few|TRBD1
TGTGCCAGCAGCTTAGCCCGACAGGGGACGCATGAGCAGTTCTTC
CASSLARQGTHEQFF
>TRBV7-2|TRBJ2-7|many|-
TGTGCCAGCAGCTTCGTTTCCGGCCGTTCCTCCTACGAGCAGTACTTC
CASSFVSGRSSYEQYF
>TRBV2|TRBJ2-7|-|-
TGTGCCAGCATTCGGACCGACGAGCAGTACTTC
CASIRTDEQYF
>TRBV7-2|TRBJ2-1|-|TRBD2
TGTGCCAGCAGCTCTAGCGGGATTTTGAACAATGAGCAGTTCTTC
CASSSSGILNNEQFF
>TRBV24-1|TRBJ2-7|-|-
TGTGCCACCAGCGGACGGACGGAGGCCTACGAGCAGTACTTC
CATSGRTEAYEQYF
>TRBV27|TRBJ2-1|-|TRBD2
TGTGCCAGCAGTCTCTCTAGCGGGAGTACCTACAATGAGCAGTTCTTC
CASSLSSGSTYNEQFF
>TRBV5-5|TRBJ1-5|many|-
TGTGCCAGCAGCTTTGCGACCGGGGAGGGCAATCAGCCCCAGCATTTT
CASSFATGEGNQPQHF
>TRBV29-1|TRBJ2-5|few|-
TGCAGCGTTGCTTGGGACTTACTCCAAGAGACCCAGTACTTC
CSVAWDLLQETQYF
>TRBV12-3/TRBV12-4|TRBJ2-2|-|TRBD2
TGTGCCAGCAGTTGGCGGGAGTTCACCGGGGAGCTGTTTTTT
CASSWREFTGELFF
>TRBV20-1|TRBJ1-1|-|-
TGCAGTGCAGCAGCCGCCGCGAACACTGAAGCTTTCTTT
CSAAAAANTEAFF
>TRBV7-9|TRBJ2-6|-|TRBD1
TGTGCCAGCAGCACAGGGGGGTACAGCTCTGGGGCCAACGTCCTGACTTTC
CASSTGGYSSGANVLTF
>TRBV7-2|TRBJ2-1|few|-
TGTGCCAGCAGCTTAGGGGGGATTCTGCAAGGAGAGCAGTTCTTC
CASSLGGILQGEQFF
>TRBV6-1|TRBJ2-5|-|-
TGTGCCAGCAGTGAAGCGCTAAGGGGGTCAGGAGAGACCCAGTACTTC
CASSEALRGSGETQYF
>TRBV11-2|TRBJ2-3|few|-
TGTGCCAGCAGCTTAGGGACCCGAGGCCTTAGCACAGATACGCAGTATTTT
CASSLGTRGLSTDTQYF
>TRBV5-1|TRBJ2-5|-|TRBD2
TGCGCCAGCAGCTTACTAGCGGGATACTACCAAGAGACCCAGTACTTC
CASSLLAGYYQETQYF
>TRBV7-2|TRBJ2-1|many|-
TGTGCCAGCAGCTTAGTTGGAGGTGAGCAGTTCTTC
CASSLVGGEQFF
>TRBV7-8|TRBJ2-7|many|-
TGTGCCAGCAGTTTTCCCCCCCGGGACGGGGCCTACGAGCAGTACTTC
CASSFPPRDGAYEQYF
>TRBV7-8|TRBJ2-7|-|TRBD1
TGTGCCAGCAGCTTACAGGACAGGGGCATTTCCTACGAGCAGTACTTC
CASSLQDRGISYEQYF
>TRBV5-1|TRBJ1-2|few|TRBD1
TGCGCCAGCAGCTTGAGGACAGGGAACAACCCCATTTATGGCTACACCTTC
CASSLRTGNNPIYGYTF
>TRBV7-2|TRBJ2-7|-|-
TGTGCCAGCAGTTTGCAGGGGCGGGACGAGCAGTACTTC
CASSLQGRDEQYF
>TRBV20-1|TRBJ2-2|-|-
TGCAGTGCTAGAGATCGGGGGGAGCTGTTTTTT
CSARDRGELFF
>TRBV6-1|TRBJ1-6|-|-
TGTGCCAGCAGGCCCTCCGGGACACCTTATAATTCACCCCTCCACTTT
CASRPSGTPYNSPLHF
>TRBV20-1|TRBJ2-7|few|TRBD1
TGCAGTGCGAGGGGACAGGTTATCTCCTACGAGCAGTACTTC
CSARGQVISYEQYF
>TRBV4-3|TRBJ2-6|many|TRBD1
TGCGCCAGCAGCCACACAGGGGGCGCTGGGGCCAACGTCCTGACTTTC
CASSHTGGAGANVLTF
>TRBV7-2|TRBJ2-5|few|-
TGTGCCAGCAGCTCCGGGCTGGTAGAGACCCAGTACTTC
CASSSGLVETQYF
>TRBV5-1|TRBJ1-1|few|-
TGCGCCAGCAGCCAATTACCGGGGGACACTGAAGCTTTCTTT
CASSQLPGDTEAFF
>TRBV20-1|TRBJ2-5|-|TRBD1
TGCAGTGCTCGGACAGGGAGGCAAGAGACCCAGTACTTC
CSARTGRQETQYF
>TRBV5-1|TRBJ2-3|few|-
TGCGCCAGCAGCTTGGTTAGCGGCCCCACAGATACGCAGTATTTT
CASSLVSGPTDTQYF
>TRBV7-9|TRBJ2-1|few|-
TGTGCCAGCAGCTCAGCCATATCAACGGGAGCCTACAATGAGCAGTTCTTC
CASSSAISTGAYNEQFF
>TRBV10-3|TRBJ2-1|few|-
TGTGCCATCAGGCCCCGGGATAACTACAATGAGCAGTTCTTC
CAIRPRDNYNEQFF
>TRBV20-1|TRBJ1-5|-|-
TGCAGTGCCCCGACAAATGGTGATAGCAATCAGCCCAAGCATTTT
CSAPTNGDSNQPKHF
>TRBV6-5|TRBJ2-2|-|TRBD2
TGTGCCAGCAGTTACTCGAGAACTAGCGGCAACACCGGGGAGCTGTTTTTT
CASSYSRTSGNTGELFF
>TRBV12-3/TRBV12-4|TRBJ2-3|-|-
TGTGCCAGCAGTTTGGGGCACCTCACAGATACGCAGTATTTT
CASSLGHLTDTQYF
>TRBV7-2|TRBJ1-1|few|-
TGTGCCAGCAGCTTAGCCGTAGGTGGCTACTCAAAGGCTTTCTTT
CASSLAVGGYSKAFF
>TRBV29-1|TRBJ1-2|-|-
TGCAGCGATACAAGTTTATGGGACGTCGGCTATGGCTACACCTTC
CSDTSLWDVGYGYTF
>TRBV10-3|TRBJ2-2|few|-
TGTGCCATCACCCAAGAGCTCGGGAAGAACACCGGGGAGCTGTTTTTT
CAITQELGKNTGELFF
>TRBV18|TRBJ1-2|-|-
TGTGCCAGCTCACCGAAAGGACACCCCGCCGGCTTC
CASSPKGHPAGF
>TRBV18|TRBJ2-7|-|TRBD2
TGTGCCAGCTCACCACCCGGACTAGCGGGAGGAGGCAACGAGCAGTACTTC
CASSPPGLAGGGNEQYF
>TRBV5-4|TRBJ2-3|few|TRBD1
TGTGCCAGCAGCAAGGGACAGGGGGCCACAGATACGCAGTATTTT
CASSKGQGATDTQYF
>TRBV4-1|TRBJ2-1|-|TRBD1
TGCGCCAGCAGCCCCCCCGGACAGGGAATTTTTCACAATGAGCAGTTCTTC
CASSPPGQGIFHNEQFF
>TRBV7-2|TRBJ1-1|few|-
TGTGCCAGCAGCCAACGCCCGGTGAACACTGAAGCTTTCTTT
CASSQRPVNTEAFF
>TRBV6-6|TRBJ2-7|few|-
TGTGCCAGCAGTTATGCGGGGTCCGAGCAGTACTTC
CASSYAGSEQYF